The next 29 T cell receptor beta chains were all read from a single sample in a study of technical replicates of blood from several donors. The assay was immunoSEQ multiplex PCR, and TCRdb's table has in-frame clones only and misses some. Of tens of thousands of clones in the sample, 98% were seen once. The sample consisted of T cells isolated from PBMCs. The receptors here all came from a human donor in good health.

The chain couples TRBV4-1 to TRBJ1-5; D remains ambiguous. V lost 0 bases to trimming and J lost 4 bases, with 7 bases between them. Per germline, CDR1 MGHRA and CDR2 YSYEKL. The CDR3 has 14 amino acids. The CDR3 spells CASSQEQKNQPQHF. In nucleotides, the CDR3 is TGCGCCAGCAGCCAAGAACAGAAAAATCAGCCCCAGCATTTT.

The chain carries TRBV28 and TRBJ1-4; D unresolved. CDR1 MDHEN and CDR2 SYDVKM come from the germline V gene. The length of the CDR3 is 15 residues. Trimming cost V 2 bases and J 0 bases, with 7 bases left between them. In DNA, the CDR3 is TGTGCCAGCAGTTTAGTAACAGCAACTAATGAAAAACTGTTTTTT. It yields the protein CASSLVTATNEKLFF.

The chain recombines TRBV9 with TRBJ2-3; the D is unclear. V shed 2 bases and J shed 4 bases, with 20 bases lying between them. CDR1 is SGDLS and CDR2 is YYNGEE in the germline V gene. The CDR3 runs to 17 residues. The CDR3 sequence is CASSVLGVGGRADTQYF. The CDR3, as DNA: TGTGCCAGCAGCGTCCTAGGTGTGGGTGGTCGGGCAGATACGCAGTATTTT.

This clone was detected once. The CDR3 DNA is TGTGCCTGCCTTGCCTCAGACAGGGCCGAGCAGTACTTC. Amino acid sequence: CACLASDRAEQYF. The gene calls are TRBV30 and TRBJ2-7; 7 bases are a match to TRBD1. The ends lost 6 bases at V and 6 bases at J; junction bases unmatched: 11. The germline V gene encodes CDR1 GTSNPN and CDR2 SVGIG (reference sequence). The CDR3 has 13 residues.

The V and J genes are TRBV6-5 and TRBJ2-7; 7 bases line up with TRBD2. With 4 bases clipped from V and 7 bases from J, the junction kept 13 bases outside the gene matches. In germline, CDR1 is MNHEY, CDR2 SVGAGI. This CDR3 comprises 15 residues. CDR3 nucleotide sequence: TGTGCCAGCAGTTCCGGATTAGCGGGCAATTGGGAGCAGTACTTC. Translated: CASSSGLAGNWEQYF.

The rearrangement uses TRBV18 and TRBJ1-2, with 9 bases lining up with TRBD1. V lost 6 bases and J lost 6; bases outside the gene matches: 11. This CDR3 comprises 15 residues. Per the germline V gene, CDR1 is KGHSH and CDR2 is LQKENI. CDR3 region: CASSLRDRVSDGYTF. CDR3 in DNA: TGTGCCAGCTCCCTCCGGGACAGGGTCAGTGATGGCTACACCTTC.

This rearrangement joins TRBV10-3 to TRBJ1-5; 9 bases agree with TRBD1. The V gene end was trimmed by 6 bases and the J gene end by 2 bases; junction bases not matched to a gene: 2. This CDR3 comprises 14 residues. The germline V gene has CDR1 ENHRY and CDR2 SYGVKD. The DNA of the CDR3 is TGTGCCATCAGCAGGACAGGGGGCAATCAGCCCCAGCATTTT. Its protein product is CAISRTGGNQPQHF.

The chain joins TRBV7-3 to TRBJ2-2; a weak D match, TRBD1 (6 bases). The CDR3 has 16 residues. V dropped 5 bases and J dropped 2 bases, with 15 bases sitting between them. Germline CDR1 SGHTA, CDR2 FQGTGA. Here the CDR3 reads CASSRRAGDNTGELFF. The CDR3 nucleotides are TGTGCCAGCAGCCGTAGGGCAGGGGACAACACCGGGGAGCTGTTTTTT.

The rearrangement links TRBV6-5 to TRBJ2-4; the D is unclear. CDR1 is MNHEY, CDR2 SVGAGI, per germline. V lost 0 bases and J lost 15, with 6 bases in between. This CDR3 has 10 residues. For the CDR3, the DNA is TGTGCCAGCAGTTACTCGAACGGGTACTTC. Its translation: CASSYSNGYF.

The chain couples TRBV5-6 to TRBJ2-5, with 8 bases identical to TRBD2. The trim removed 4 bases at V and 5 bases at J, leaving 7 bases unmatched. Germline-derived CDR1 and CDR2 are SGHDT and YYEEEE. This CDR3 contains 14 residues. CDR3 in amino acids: CASSKRETIETQYF. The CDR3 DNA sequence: TGTGCCAGCAGCAAGCGGGAGACGATTGAGACCCAGTACTTC.

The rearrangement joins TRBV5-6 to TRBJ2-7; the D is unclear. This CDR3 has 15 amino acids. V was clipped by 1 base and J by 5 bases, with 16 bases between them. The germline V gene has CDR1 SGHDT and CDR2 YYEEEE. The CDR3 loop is CASSLLPRPPHEQYF. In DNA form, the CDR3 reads TGTGCCAGCAGCTTGCTTCCGAGGCCTCCCCACGAGCAGTACTTC.

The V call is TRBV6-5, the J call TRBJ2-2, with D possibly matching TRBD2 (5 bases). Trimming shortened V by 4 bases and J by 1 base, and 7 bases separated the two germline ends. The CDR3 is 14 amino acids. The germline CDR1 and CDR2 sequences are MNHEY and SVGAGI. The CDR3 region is CASSLSGNTGELFF. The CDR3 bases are TGTGCCAGCAGTTTGAGCGGGAACACCGGGGAGCTGTTTTTT.

CDR3 residues: CASSVQGLSQETQYF. DNA for the CDR3: TGTGCCAGCAGCGTACAGGGACTTTCACAAGAGACCCAGTACTTC. The chain is built from TRBV9 and TRBJ2-5; D is possibly TRBD2 (6 bases). CDR3 length: 15 residues. The V end lost 1 base, the J end lost 2 bases, and 12 bases lay between the germline ends. Germline V gene sequence: CDR1 SGDLS, CDR2 YYNGEE.

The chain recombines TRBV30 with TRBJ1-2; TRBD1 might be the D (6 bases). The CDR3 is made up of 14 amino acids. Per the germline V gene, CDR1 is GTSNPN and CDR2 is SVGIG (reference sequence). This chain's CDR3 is CACVLIGGRYGYTF. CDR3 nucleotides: TGTGCTTGTGTTTTAATAGGGGGTCGTTATGGCTACACCTTC.

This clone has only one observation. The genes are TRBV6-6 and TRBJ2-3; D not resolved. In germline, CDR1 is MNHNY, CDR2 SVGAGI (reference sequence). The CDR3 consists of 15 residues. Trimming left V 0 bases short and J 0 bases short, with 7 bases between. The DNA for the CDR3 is TGTGCCAGCAGTTACTCTAGTCCTAGCACAGATACGCAGTATTTT. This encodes CASSYSSPSTDTQYF.

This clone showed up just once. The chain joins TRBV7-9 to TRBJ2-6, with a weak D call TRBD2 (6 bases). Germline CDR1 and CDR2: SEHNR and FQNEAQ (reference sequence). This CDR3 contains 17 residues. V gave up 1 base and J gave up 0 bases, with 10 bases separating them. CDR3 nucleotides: TGTGCCAGCAGCTTAGATTACGGGAGCTCTGGGGCCAACGTCCTGACTTTC. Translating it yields CASSLDYGSSGANVLTF.

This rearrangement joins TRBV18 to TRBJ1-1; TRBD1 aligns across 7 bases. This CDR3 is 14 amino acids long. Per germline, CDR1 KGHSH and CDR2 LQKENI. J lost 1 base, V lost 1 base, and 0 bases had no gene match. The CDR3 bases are TGTGCCAGCTCACCACAGGGGGCGAACACTGAAGCTTTCTTT. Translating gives CASSPQGANTEAFF.

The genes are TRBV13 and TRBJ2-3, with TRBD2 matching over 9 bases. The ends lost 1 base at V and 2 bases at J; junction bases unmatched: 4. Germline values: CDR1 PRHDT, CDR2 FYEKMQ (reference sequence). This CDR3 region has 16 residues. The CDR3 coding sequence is TGTGCCAGCAGCTTAGTCCTAGCGGGACCCACAGATACGCAGTATTTT. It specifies CASSLVLAGPTDTQYF.

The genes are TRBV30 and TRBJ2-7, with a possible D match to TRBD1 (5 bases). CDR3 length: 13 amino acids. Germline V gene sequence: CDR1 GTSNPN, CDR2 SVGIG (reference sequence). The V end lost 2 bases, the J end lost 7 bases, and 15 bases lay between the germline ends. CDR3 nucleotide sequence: TGTGCCTGGAGTAGGGGTGTTATGGAGGAGCAGTACTTC. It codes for CAWSRGVMEEQYF.

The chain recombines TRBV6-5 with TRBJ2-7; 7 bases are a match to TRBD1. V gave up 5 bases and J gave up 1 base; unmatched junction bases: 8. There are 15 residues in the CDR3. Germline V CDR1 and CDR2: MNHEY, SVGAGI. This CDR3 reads CASSRTGERSYEQYF. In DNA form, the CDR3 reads TGTGCCAGCAGTCGAACAGGGGAGCGTTCCTACGAGCAGTACTTC.

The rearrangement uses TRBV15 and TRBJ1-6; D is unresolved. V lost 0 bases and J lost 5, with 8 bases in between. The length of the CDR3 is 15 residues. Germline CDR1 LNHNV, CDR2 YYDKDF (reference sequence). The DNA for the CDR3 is TGTGCCACCAGCAGAGATGGGCTGAATAATTCACCCCTCCACTTT. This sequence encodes CATSRDGLNNSPLHF.

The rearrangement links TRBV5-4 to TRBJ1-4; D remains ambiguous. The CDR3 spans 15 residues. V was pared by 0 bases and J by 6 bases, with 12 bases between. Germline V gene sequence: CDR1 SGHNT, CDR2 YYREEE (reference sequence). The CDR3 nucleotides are TGTGCCAGCAGCTTGGGCCTAAACGGAGATGAAAAACTGTTTTTT. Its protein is CASSLGLNGDEKLFF.

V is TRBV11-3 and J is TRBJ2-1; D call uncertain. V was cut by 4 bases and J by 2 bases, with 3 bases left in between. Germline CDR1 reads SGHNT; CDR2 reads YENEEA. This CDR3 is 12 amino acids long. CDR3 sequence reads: CASSSAYNEQFF. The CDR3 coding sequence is TGTGCCAGCAGCTCTGCCTACAATGAGCAGTTCTTC.

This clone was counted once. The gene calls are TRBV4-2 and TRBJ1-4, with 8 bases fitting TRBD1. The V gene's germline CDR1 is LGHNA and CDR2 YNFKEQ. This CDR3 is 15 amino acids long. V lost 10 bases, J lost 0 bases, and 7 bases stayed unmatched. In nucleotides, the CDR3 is TGTGCCACCGGGGCGGACAGGGCAACTAATGAAAAACTGTTTTTT. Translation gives CATGADRATNEKLFF.

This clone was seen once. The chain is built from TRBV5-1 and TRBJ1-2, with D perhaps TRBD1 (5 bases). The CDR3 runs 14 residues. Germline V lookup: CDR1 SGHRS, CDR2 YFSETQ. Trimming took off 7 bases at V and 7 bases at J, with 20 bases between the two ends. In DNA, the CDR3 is TGCGCCAGCGCCAGCGACGGGGACTACTTTGGCTACACCTTC. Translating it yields CASASDGDYFGYTF.

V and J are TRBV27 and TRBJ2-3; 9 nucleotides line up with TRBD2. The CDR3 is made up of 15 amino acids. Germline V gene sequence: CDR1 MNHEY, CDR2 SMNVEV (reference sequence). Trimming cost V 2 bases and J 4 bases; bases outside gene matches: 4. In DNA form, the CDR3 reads TGTGCCAGCAGTTTAGGGACTAGCAAGGCAGATACGCAGTATTTT. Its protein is CASSLGTSKADTQYF.

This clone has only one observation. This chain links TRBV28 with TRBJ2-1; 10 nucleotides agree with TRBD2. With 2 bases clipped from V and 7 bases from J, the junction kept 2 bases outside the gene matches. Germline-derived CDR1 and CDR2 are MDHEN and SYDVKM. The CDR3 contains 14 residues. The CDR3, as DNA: TGTGCCAGCAGTTTAGAGCGGGAGGGGAATGAGCAGTTCTTC. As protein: CASSLEREGNEQFF.

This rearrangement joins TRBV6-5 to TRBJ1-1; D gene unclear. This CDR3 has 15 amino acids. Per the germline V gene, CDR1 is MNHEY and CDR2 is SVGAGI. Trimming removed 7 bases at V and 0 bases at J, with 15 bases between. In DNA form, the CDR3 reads TGTGCCAGCACCCTCCTATTCTCCATGAACACTGAAGCTTTCTTT. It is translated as CASTLLFSMNTEAFF.

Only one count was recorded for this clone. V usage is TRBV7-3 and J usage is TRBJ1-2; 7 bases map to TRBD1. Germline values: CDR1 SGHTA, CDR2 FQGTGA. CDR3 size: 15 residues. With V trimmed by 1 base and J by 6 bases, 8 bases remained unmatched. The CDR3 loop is CASSLNDRDENGYTF. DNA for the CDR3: TGTGCCAGCAGCTTAAATGACAGGGACGAGAATGGCTACACCTTC.